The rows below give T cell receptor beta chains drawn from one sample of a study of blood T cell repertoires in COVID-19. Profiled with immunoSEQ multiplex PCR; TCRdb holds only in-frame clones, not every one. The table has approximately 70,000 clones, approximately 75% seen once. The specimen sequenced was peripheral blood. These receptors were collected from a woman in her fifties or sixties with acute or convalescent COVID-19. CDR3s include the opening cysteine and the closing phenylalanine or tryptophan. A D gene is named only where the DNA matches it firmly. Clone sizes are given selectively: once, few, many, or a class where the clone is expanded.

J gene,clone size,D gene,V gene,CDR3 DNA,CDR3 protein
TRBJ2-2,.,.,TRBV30,TGTGCCTGGACAGGGTCCCGGGGGTACACCGGGGAGCTGTTTTTT,CAWTGSRGYTGELFF
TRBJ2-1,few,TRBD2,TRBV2,TGTGCCAGCAGGCTTCGAGCGGGGGGGCCATTAATTGAGCAGTTCTTC,CASRLRAGGPLIEQFF
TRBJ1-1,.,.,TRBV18,TGTGCCAGCTCACCAAGGGGGACGCAATCCGAAGCTTTCTTT,CASSPRGTQSEAFF
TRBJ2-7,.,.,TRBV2,TGTGCCAGCAGTCTGCGGCCGGTCTACGAGCAGTACTTC,CASSLRPVYEQYF
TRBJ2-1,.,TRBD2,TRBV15,TGTGCCACCAGCAGAGGGGATCCCACTAGCGGGGGGGCGAGAAATGAGCAGTTCTTC,CATSRGDPTSGGARNEQFF
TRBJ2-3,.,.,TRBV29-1,TGCAGCGTTGAGCCTAGCGCGTCAGATACGCAGTATTTT,CSVEPSASDTQYF
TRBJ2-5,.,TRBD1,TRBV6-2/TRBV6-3,TGTGCCAGCAGTCCGGGACAGGGGGACCAAGAGACCCAGTACTTC,CASSPGQGDQETQYF
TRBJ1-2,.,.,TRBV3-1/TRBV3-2,TGTGCCAGCAGCCGACAGCATGGCTACACCTTC,CASSRQHGYTF
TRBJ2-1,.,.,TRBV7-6,TGTGCCAGCAGCAATAGGGGTGTTCGGAATGAGCAGTTCTTC,CASSNRGVRNEQFF
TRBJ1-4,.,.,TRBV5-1,TGCGCCAGCAGACGCACACAGGGTCTTAGAGAAAAACTGTTTTTT,CASRRTQGLREKLFF
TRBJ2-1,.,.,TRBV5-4,TGTGCCAGCAGCCCCGGGGGGGACAGCTCCTACAATGAGCAGTTCTTC,CASSPGGDSSYNEQFF
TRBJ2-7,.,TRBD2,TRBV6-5,TGTGCCAGCAGCCTGACTAGCGGGTCCACCTACGAGCAGTACTTC,CASSLTSGSTYEQYF
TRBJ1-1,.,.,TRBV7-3,TGTGCCAGCAGCTTAACCAGGGACAAGAAGGCTGAAGCTTTCTTT,CASSLTRDKKAEAFF
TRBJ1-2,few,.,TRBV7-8,TGTGCCAGCAGCGCTATAGAGGGTTTCGGCTACACCTTC,CASSAIEGFGYTF
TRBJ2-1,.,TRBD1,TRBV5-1,TGCGCCAGCAGCTTGTATCCCGGGACAGCCTACAATGAGCAGTTCTTC,CASSLYPGTAYNEQFF
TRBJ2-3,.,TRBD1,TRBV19,TGTGCCAGTAGCCACAGGGGGCTCGATACGCAGTATTTT,CASSHRGLDTQYF
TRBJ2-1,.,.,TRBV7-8,TGTGCCAGCAGCACGACAAGTAATGAGCAGTTCTTC,CASSTTSNEQFF
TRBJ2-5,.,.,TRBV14,TGTGCCAGCAGCCGGAACAGGGTGCAAGAGACCCAGTACTTC,CASSRNRVQETQYF
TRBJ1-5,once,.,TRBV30,TGTGCCTGGAGTGGAGGGCTAGATCAGCCCCAGCATTTT,CAWSGGLDQPQHF
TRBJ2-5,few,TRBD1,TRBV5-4,TGTGCCAGCAGCTTGCTGGGACAGGGCCAAGAGACCCAGTACTTC,CASSLLGQGQETQYF
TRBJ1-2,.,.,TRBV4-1,TGCGCCAGCAGCCAAGAACACAGGGCGGCGGGCTACACCTTC,CASSQEHRAAGYTF
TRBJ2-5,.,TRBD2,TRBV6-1,TGTGCCAGCAGTGAGAGCGGGGGGGTCAAAGAGACCCAGTACTTC,CASSESGGVKETQYF
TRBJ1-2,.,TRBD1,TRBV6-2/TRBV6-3,TGTGCCAGCAGTCCCTTTGGACAGGGTTCCAGTGGCTACACCTTC,CASSPFGQGSSGYTF
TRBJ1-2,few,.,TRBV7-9,TGTGCCAGCAGCGAACAACCTAACTATGGCTACACCTTC,CASSEQPNYGYTF
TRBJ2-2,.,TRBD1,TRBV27,TGTGCCAGCAGTTGGGGGACAGCGTATAACACCGGGGAGCTGTTTTTT,CASSWGTAYNTGELFF
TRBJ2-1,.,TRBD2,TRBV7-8,TGTGCCAGCAGCCTAAAGACTAGCGGGGGGCTTGAGCAGTTCTTC,CASSLKTSGGLEQFF
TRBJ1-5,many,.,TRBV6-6,TGTGCCAGCAGGCAGGGTAGCAATCAGCCCCAGCATTTT,CASRQGSNQPQHF
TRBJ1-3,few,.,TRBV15,TGTGCCACCAGCAGAGACAGGGGTACTGGAAACACCATATATTTT,CATSRDRGTGNTIYF
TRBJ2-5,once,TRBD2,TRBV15,TGTGCCACCAGCGCCGGGACTAGCGGGGGGGCCTCAGAGACCCAGTACTTC,CATSAGTSGGASETQYF
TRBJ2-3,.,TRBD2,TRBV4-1,TGCGCCAGCAGCAAGATAAGCGGGGGGTGGGCAGATACGCAGTATTTT,CASSKISGGWADTQYF
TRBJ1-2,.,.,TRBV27,TGTGCCAGCGGGGGCTTGAGGGGTGGCTACACCTTC,CASGGLRGGYTF
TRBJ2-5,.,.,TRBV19,TGTGCCAGTAGTATACGGGGGTCAGAGACCCAGTACTTC,CASSIRGSETQYF
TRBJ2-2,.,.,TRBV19,TGTGCCAGTAGTATACGGTTTCGGGACTCCCCTAGCACCGGGGAGCTGTTTTTT,CASSIRFRDSPSTGELFF
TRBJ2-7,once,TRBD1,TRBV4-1,TGCGCCAGCAGCTTTGACGGGACAGGGGTCGAGCAGTACTTC,CASSFDGTGVEQYF
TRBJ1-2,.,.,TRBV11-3,TGTGCCAGGTACCAGGGCGTTGGATATGGCTACACCTTC,CARYQGVGYGYTF